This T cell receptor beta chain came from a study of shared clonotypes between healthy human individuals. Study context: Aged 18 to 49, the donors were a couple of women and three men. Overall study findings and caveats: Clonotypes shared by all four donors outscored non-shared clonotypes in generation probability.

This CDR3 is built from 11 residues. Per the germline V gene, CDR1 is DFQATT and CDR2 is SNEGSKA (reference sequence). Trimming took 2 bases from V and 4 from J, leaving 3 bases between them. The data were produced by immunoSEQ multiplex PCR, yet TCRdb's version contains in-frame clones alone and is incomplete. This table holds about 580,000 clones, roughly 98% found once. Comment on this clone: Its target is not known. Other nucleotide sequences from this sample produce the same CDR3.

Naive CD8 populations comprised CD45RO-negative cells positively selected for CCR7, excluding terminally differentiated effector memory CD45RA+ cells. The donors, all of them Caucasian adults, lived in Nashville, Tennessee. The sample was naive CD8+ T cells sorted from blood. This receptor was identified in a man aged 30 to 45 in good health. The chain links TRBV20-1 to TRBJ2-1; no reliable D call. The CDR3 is CSARLYNEQFF. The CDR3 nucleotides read TGCAGTGCTAGACTATACAATGAGCAGTTCTTC.